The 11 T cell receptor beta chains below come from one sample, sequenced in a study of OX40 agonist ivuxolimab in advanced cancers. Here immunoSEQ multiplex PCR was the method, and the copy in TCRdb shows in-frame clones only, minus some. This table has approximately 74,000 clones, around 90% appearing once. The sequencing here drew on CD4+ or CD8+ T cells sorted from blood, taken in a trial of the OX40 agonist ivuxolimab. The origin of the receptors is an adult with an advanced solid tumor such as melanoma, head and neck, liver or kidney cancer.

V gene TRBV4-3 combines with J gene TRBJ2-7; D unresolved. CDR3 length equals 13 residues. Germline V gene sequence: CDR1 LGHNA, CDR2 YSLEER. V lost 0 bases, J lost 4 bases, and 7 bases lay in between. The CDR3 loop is CASSQDIRYEQYF. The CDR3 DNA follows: TGCGCCAGCAGCCAAGATATAAGGTACGAGCAGTACTTC.

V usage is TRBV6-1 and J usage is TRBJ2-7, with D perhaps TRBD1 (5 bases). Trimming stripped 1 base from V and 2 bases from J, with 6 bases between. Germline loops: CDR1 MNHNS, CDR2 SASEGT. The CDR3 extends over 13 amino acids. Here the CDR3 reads CASSEVQAYEQYF. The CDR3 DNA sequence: TGTGCCAGCAGTGAAGTACAGGCCTACGAGCAGTACTTC.

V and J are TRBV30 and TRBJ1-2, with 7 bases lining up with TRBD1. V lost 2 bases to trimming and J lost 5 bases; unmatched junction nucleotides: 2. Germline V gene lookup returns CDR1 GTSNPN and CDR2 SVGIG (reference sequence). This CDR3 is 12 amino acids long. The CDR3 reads CAWSTGAYGYTF. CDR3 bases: TGTGCCTGGAGTACAGGGGCTTATGGCTACACCTTC.

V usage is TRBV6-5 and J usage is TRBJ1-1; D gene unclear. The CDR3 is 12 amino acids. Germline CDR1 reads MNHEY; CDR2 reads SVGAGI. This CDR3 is CAAQFFHTEAFF. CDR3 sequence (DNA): TGTGCGGCCCAATTTTTTCACACTGAAGCTTTCTTT.

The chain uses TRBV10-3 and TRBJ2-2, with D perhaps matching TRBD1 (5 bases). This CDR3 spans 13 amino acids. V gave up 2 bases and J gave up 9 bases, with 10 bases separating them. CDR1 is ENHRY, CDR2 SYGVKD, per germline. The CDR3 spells CAISEGQGWELFF. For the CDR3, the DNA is TGTGCCATCAGTGAGGGGCAGGGTTGGGAGCTGTTTTTT.

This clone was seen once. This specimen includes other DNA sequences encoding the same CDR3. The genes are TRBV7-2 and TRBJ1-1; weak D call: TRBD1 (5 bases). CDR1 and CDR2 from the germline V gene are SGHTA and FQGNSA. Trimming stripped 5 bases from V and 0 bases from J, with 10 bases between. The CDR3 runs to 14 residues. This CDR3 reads CASSLDSMNTEAFF. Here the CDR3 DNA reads TGTGCCAGCAGCCTAGACAGCATGAACACTGAAGCTTTCTTT.

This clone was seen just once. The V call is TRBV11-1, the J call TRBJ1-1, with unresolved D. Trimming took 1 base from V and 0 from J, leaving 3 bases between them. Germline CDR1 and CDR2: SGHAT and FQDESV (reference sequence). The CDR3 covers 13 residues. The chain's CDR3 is CASSLGVNTEAFF. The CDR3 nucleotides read TGTGCCAGCAGCTTAGGGGTGAACACTGAAGCTTTCTTT.

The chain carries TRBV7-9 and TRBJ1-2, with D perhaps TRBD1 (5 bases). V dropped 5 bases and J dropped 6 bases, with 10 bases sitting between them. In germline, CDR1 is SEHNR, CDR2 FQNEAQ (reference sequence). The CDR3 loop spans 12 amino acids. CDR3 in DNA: TGTGCCAGCAGCCTGGGACCTAATGGCTACACCTTC. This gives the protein CASSLGPNGYTF.

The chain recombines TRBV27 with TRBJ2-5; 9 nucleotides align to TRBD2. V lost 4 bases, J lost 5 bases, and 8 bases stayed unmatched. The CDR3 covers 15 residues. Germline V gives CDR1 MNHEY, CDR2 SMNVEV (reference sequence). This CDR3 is CASSSTSGTSETQYF. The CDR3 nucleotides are TGTGCCAGCAGTTCGACTAGCGGTACGAGCGAGACCCAGTACTTC.

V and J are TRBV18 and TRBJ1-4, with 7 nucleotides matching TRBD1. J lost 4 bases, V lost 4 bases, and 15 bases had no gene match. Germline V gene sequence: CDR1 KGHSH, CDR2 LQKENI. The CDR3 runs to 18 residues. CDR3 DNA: TGTGCCAGCTCACGTCTACTTGCGGGGACAGACAGTAATGAAAAACTGTTTTTT. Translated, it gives CASSRLLAGTDSNEKLFF.

CDR3 loop: CASSYFNALWEGYTF. In DNA, the CDR3 is TGTGCCAGCAGTTATTTTAATGCCCTCTGGGAGGGCTACACCTTC. This chain uses TRBV6-6 with TRBJ1-2; D is undetermined. V was clipped by 3 bases and J by 8 bases, with 19 bases between them. Looked up from germline, CDR1 is MNHNY and CDR2 is SVGAGI (reference sequence). The CDR3 runs to 15 residues.